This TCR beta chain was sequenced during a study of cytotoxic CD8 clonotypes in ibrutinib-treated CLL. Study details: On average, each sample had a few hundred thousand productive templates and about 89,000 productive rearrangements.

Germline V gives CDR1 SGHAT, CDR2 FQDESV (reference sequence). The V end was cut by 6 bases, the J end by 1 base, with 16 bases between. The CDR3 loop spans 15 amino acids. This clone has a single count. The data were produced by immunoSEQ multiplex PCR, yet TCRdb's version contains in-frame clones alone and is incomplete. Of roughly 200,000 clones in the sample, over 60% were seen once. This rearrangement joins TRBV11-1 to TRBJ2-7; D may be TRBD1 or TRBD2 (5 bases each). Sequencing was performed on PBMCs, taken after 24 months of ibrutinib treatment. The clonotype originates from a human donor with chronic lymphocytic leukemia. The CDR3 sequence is CASSPGTGSSYEQYF. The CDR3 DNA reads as TGTGCCAGCAGTCCCGGGACGGGGAGTTCCTACGAGCAGTACTTC.